Listed here is a single T cell receptor beta chain. Its specificity is unknown. This record belongs to a study of shared clonotypes between healthy human individuals. Whole-study results and caveats: What rarefaction showed was incomplete sorted-subset sequencing despite large depth.

TCRdb's table, derived via immunoSEQ multiplex PCR, lists solely in-frame clones and lacks some. The data hold approximately 2.5 million clones, with around nine tenths observed a single time. Trimming cost V 4 bases and J 1 base, with 15 bases left between them. The CDR3 loop spans 16 amino acids. Germline V CDR1 and CDR2: SGHRS, YFSETQ. This TCR was sampled from a young man in good health. Sequencing was performed on naive CD4+ T cells sorted from blood. Subset in this sample: CD45RA+ positively selected. The rearrangement uses TRBV5-1 and TRBJ2-4; D remains ambiguous. The CDR3 protein is CASSPGDSGAKNIQYF. In nucleotides, the CDR3 is TGCGCCAGCAGCCCTGGCGACTCTGGGGCCAAAAACATTCAGTACTTC.